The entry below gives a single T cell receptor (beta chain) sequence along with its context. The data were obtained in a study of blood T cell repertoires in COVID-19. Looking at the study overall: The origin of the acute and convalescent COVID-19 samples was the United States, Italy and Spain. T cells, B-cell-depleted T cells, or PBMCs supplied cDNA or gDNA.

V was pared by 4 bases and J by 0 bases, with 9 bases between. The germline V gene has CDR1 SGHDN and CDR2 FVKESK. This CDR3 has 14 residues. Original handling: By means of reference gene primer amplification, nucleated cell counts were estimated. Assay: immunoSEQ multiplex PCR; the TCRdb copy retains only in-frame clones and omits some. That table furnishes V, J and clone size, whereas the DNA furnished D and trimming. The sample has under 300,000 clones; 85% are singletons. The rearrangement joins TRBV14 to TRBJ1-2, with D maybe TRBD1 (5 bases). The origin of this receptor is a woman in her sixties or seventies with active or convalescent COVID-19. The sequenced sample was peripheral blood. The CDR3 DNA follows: TGTGCCAGCAGCCGGCAAGGGGCTAACTATGGCTACACCTTC. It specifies CASSRQGANYGYTF.